This entry concerns a single T cell receptor (beta chain). Antigen: not known. Every isolated RNA sample was fully reverse transcribed, so sequencing captured expressed TCRB transcripts. Sequencing was performed with immunoSEQ multiplex PCR; in TCRdb, only in-frame clones are kept and a portion is missing. The table has around 340,000 clones, over 7% seen once; the top ten hold around 1%. This specimen comes from a study of beta chain features in type 1 diabetes. Study-wide results and caveats: Moderate but significant shortening of TCRB CDR3s was recorded in all four CD4+ subsets from Type 1 diabetes patients.

V was cut by 5 bases and J by 8 bases, with 10 bases left in between. The CDR3 runs 13 residues. Germline V gives CDR1 SGHTA, CDR2 FQGNSA. The sample consisted of central memory CD4+ T cells from blood. The chain carries TRBV7-2 and TRBJ1-6; D unclear. The source is a man younger than 40 with type 1 diabetes. The CDR3 loop is CASSPEHDSPLHF. The CDR3 nucleotides are TGTGCCAGCAGCCCCGAACACGATTCACCCCTCCACTTT.